The entry below describes one TCR beta chain. What it binds is not known. V shed 5 bases and J shed 3 bases, with 11 bases lying between them. CDR1 and CDR2 from the germline V gene are LNHNV and YYDKDF (reference sequence). The CDR3 has 14 residues. The sample comes from a study of shared clonotypes between healthy human individuals. Study-wide points: Generally, estimated richness proved larger in naive subsets than it did in memory subsets.

At the deep level, the assay was run. Genomic DNA of every subset was divided equally among multiple immunoSEQ plates. Produced via immunoSEQ multiplex PCR; TCRdb's table is partial and in-frame only. The sample includes fewer than 1.8 million clones, 97% to 99% of them seen just once. Investigators divided CD4+ cells into CD45RA+ naive and CD45RA-negative memory subsets. V gene TRBV15 combines with J gene TRBJ1-3; D may be TRBD1 (5 bases). The receptor comes from a man younger than 40 in good health. Sequencing input: naive CD4+ T cells sorted from blood. Noted subset: CD45RA+ positively selected. CDR3 amino acids: CATSVGDGGNTIYF. The CDR3 bases are TGTGCCACCAGCGTGGGGGACGGTGGAAACACCATATATTTT.